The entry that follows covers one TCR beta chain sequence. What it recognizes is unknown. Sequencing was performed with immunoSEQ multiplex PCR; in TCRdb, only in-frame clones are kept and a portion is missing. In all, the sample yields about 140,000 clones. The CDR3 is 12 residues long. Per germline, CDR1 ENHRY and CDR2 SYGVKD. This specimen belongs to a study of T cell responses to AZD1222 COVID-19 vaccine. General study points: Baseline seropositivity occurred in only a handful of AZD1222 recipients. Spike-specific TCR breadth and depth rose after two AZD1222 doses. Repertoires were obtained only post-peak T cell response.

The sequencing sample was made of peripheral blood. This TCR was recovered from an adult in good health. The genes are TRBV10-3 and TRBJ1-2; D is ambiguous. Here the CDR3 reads CGCGDSNYGYTF. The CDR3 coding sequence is TGTGGGTGTGGGGATTCTAACTATGGCTACACCTTC.